There are a few counts of the clone carrying this TCR beta chain. Its specificity is not known. The sample belongs to a study of T cells in Graves' hyperthyroidism and ophthalmopathy. Investigators excluded patients with uncontrolled infection, other autoimmune disease, pregnancy or lactation. Amplification of TCR beta CDR3 regions used RNA as the template. First-round RT-PCR with HTBI primers amplified the TCR CDR3 region. TCRdb reprocessed the multiplex PCR reads with MiXCR, giving one entry per CDR3 protein. Of over 250,000 distinct CDR3 sequences in the sample, about 25% were seen once. Study observations and caveats: Stable hyperthyroidism was separated from ophthalmopathy by a model based on 13 V-J features. Most thyroid-expanded clonotypes above 0.001 were also found in blood. Progression to ophthalmopathy was predicted a median of approximately 6.4 months early.

V dropped 4 bases and J dropped 5; count of bases not matched to a gene: 5. This CDR3 is built from 14 residues. Germline CDR1 is SGHTA and CDR2 is FQGNSA. Material: blood. The source is a man aged 35-49 years with Graves' hyperthyroidism that later progressed to Graves' ophthalmopathy. The chain links TRBV7-2 to TRBJ2-5; TRBD2 aligns across 9 bases. CDR3 protein: CASSSAGGKETQYF. CDR3 nucleotide sequence: TGTGCCAGCAGCTCAGCGGGGGGAAAGGAGACCCAGTACTTC.